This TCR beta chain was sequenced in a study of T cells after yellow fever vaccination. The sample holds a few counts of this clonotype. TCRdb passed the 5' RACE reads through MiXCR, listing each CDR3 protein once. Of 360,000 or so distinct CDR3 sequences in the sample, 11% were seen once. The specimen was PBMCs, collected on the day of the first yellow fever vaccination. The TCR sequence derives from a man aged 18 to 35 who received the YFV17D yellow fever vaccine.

CDR3 sequence: CASSLWGDSNQPQHF. CDR3 DNA sequence: TGTGCCAGCAGCTTATGGGGTGATAGCAATCAGCCCCAGCATTTT. This chain connects TRBV7-9 to TRBJ1-5; D is undetermined. The CDR3 has 15 amino acids. Germline CDR1 is SEHNR and CDR2 is FQNEAQ (reference sequence). The germline V and J ends were trimmed by 2 bases and 0 bases, with 8 bases remaining between them.